This T cell receptor (beta chain) originates from a study of T cells in Graves' hyperthyroidism and ophthalmopathy. Study as a whole: It was at initial diagnosis, before any treatment, that peripheral blood was collected. Findings of the study overall: A model of 13 V-J pairs discriminated ophthalmopathy from stable hyperthyroidism. Ophthalmopathy onset followed model prediction by a median roughly 6.5 months.

A roughly 9.1 ml volume of fresh peripheral blood provided the PBMCs. The investigators amplified TCR beta CDR3 regions from RNA transcripts. In the first-round RT-PCR of the TCR CDR3, the HTBI primer set was used. TCRdb reprocessed the multiplex PCR reads with MiXCR, giving one entry per CDR3 protein. The profile shows about 96,000 distinct CDR3 sequences, 51% of them singletons. A remark on this clonotype: Its antigen remains unknown.

The sample consisted of blood. This receptor was identified in a woman aged 40 to 50 with Graves' hyperthyroidism.

CDR3 DNA: TGTGCCAGCAGGCGACAGGGCACCTATGGCTACACCTTC. Its translation is CASRRQGTYGYTF. V usage is TRBV2 and J usage is TRBJ1-2, with TRBD1 identical over 7 bases. Germline CDR1 SNHLY, CDR2 FYNNEI. V lost 6 bases to trimming and J lost 4 bases; unmatched junction nucleotides: 5. The CDR3 consists of 13 residues.